Described below is a single T cell receptor (beta chain) sequence and its context. These data are taken from a study of radiation and T cells in renal cell carcinoma. Clones were read by immunoSEQ multiplex PCR, and TCRdb kept only the in-frame ones, dropping some. The data show 30,000 to 40,000 clones, approximately 84% seen once. The sample's time point: blood 4 weeks post-SBRT, at nephrectomy. Indicated treatment: 15 Gy SBRT to primary tumor, nephrectomy 4 weeks later. Nephrectomy followed 15 Gy stereotactic body radiation by 4 weeks. Blood was sampled at baseline, 2 weeks and 4 weeks after SBRT. This sequence was found in a man in his fifties or sixties with renal cell carcinoma. Sequences were derived from blood, sampled from a patient whose treatment included radiotherapy and nephrectomy.

CDR3 loop: CASTRGGEYYGYTF. CDR3 DNA: TGTGCCAGCACCCGTGGGGGGGAGTACTATGGCTACACCTTC. The chain employs TRBV21-1 and TRBJ1-2. TRBV21-1 is listed as a pseudogene. The CDR3 has 14 residues.